This TCR beta chain was observed in a study of early T cells in non-severe SARS-CoV-2 infection. There are a few counts of this clonotype. This CDR3 is 13 amino acids long. J gave up 6 bases and V 6 bases, and 5 bases lay outside the gene matches. Germline-derived CDR1 and CDR2 are MNHNS and SASEGT. A single record per CDR3 protein comes from TCRdb applying MiXCR to the 5' RACE reads. The sample has about 80,000 distinct CDR3 sequences, 11% to 15% seen once. The rearrangement links TRBV6-1 to TRBJ2-7, with 10 bases that match TRBD1. The sequence was obtained from an adult who was a healthcare worker with PCR-confirmed SARS-CoV-2 infection or an uninfected control (not recorded which). The sample taken for sequencing was whole blood. The CDR3 region is CASRMGQGFEQYF. The CDR3 DNA follows: TGTGCCAGCAGGATGGGACAGGGGTTCGAGCAGTACTTC.